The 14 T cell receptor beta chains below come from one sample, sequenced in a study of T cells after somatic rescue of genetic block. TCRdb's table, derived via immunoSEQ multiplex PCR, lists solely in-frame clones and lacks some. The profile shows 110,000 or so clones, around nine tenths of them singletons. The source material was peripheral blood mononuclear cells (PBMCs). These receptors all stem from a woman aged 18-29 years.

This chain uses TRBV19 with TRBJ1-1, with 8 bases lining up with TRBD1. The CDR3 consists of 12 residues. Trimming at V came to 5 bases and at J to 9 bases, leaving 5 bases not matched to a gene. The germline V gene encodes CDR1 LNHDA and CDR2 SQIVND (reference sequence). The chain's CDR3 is CASSLGTGKAFF. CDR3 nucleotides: TGTGCCAGTAGTCTCGGGACAGGAAAAGCTTTCTTT.

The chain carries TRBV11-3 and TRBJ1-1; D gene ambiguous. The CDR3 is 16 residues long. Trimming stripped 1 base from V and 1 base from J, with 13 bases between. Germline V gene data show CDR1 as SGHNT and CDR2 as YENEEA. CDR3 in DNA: TGTGCCAGCAGCTTAGTTGAATGGATTTCGAACACTGAAGCTTTCTTT. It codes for CASSLVEWISNTEAFF.

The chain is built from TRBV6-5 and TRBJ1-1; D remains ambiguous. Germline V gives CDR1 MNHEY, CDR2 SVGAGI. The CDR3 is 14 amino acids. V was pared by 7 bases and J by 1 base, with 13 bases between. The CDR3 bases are TGTGCCAGCACCCGCCTCCTCTCGAACACTGAAGCTTTCTTT. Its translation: CASTRLLSNTEAFF.

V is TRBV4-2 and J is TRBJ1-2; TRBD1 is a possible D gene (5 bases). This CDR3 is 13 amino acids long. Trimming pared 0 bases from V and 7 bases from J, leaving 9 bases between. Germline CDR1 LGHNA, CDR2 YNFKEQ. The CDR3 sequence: CASSQERGTGYTF. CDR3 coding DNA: TGTGCCAGCAGCCAAGAGAGGGGAACTGGCTACACCTTC.

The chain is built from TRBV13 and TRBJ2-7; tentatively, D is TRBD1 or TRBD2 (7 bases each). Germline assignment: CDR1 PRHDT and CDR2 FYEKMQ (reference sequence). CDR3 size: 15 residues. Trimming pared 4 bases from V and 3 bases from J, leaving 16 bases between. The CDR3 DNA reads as TGTGCCAGCAGCTCCCGGGGAGGGACAGTCTACGAGCAGTACTTC. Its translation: CASSSRGGTVYEQYF.

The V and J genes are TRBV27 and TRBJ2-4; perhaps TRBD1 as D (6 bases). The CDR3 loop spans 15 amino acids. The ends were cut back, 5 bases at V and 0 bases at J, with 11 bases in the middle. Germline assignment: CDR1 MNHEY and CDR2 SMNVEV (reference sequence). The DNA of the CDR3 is TGTGCCAGCAGTCCACAGGGTCCAGCCAAAAACATTCAGTACTTC. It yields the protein CASSPQGPAKNIQYF.

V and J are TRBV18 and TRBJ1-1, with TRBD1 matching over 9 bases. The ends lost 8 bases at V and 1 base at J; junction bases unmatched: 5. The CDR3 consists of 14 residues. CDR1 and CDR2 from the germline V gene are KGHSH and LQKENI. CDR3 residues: CASLWDRENTEAFF. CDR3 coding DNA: TGTGCCAGCCTATGGGACAGGGAGAACACTGAAGCTTTCTTT.

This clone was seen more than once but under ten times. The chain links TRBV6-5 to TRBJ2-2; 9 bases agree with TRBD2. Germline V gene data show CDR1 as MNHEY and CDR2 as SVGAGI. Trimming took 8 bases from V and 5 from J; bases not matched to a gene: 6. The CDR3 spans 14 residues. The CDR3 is CASAPSGETGELFF. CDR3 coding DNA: TGTGCCAGCGCCCCTAGCGGGGAAACCGGGGAGCTGTTTTTT.

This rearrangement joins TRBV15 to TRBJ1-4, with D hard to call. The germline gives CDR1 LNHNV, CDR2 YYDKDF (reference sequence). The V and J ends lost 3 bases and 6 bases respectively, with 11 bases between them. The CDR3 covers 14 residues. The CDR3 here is CATSRGGSDEKLFF. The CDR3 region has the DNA TGTGCCACCAGCAGGGGAGGATCGGATGAAAAACTGTTTTTT. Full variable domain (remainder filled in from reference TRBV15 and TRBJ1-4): DAMVIQNPRYQVTQFGKPVTLSCSQTLNHNVMYWYQQKSSQAPKLLFHYYDKDFNNEADTPDNFQSRRPNTSFCFLDIRSPGLGDTAMYLCATSRGGSDEKLFFGSGTQLSVL.

The CDR3 loop is CASSSAQGAASNQPQHF. CDR3 nucleotides: TGTGCCAGCAGCTCAGCGCAGGGGGCAGCGAGCAATCAGCCCCAGCATTTT. The genes are TRBV13 and TRBJ1-5; 8 bases map to TRBD1. There are 17 residues in the CDR3. CDR1 is PRHDT, CDR2 FYEKMQ, per germline (reference sequence). The V and J ends lost 4 bases and 1 base, in that order; junction bases with no gene match: 9. The complete variable domain, with remaining parts taken from reference TRBV13 and TRBJ1-5, reads AAGVIQSPRHLIKEKRETATLKCYPIPRHDTVYWYQQGPGQDPQFLISFYEKMQSDKGSIPDRFSAQQFSDYHSELNMSSLELGDSALYFCASSSAQGAASNQPQHFGDGTRLSIL.

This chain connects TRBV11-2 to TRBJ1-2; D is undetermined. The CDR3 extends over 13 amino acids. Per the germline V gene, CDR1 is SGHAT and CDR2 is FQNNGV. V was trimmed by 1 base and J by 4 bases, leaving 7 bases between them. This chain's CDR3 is CASSLVNSYGYTF. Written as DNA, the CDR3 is TGTGCCAGCAGCTTAGTAAACAGCTATGGCTACACCTTC.

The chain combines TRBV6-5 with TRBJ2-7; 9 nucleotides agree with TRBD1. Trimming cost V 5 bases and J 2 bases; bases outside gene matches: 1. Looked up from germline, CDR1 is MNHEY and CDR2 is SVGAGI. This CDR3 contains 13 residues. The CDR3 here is CASSRDRAYEQYF. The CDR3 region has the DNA TGTGCCAGCAGTCGGGACAGGGCCTACGAGCAGTACTTC.

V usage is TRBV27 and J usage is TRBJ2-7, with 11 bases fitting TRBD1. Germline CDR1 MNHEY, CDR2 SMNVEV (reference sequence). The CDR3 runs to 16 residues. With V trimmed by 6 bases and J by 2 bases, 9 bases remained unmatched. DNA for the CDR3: TGTGCCAGCAGGCCGGACAGGGGGCTAAGTACCTACGAGCAGTACTTC. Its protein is CASRPDRGLSTYEQYF.

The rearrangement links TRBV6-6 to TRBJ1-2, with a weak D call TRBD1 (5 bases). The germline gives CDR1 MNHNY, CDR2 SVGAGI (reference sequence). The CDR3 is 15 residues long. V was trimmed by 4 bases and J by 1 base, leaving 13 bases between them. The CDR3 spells CASSSHLTVNYGYTF. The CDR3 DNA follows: TGTGCCAGCAGTTCACACCTGACAGTTAACTATGGCTACACCTTC.